This T cell receptor (beta chain) originates from a study of CD8+ T cells in alopecia areata. Treatment indicated: oral pan-JAK inhibitor, 5-10 mg twice daily. It was from alopecia areata patients that lesional scalp punch biopsies and peripheral blood were collected. Extracted RNA was reverse transcribed, and the resulting cDNA served as sequencing template. The data were produced by immunoSEQ multiplex PCR, yet TCRdb's version contains in-frame clones alone and is incomplete. Altogether roughly 110,000 clones are present, about three fifths being singletons, with the ten largest covering 10% to 15%. The CDR3 has 14 residues. Between the trimmed V and J ends, which lost 1 base and 1 base, there was a span of 7 bases. Per the germline V gene, CDR1 is SEHNR and CDR2 is FQNEAQ (reference sequence).

Here the sequenced sample was CD8+ T cells sorted from blood, taken at week 24, from a patient treated with tofacitinib. The receptor was isolated from a human donor with alopecia areata. J is TRBJ1-2 and V is TRBV7-9; D not resolved. The CDR3 reads CASSLVEDNYGYTF. The CDR3 DNA is TGTGCCAGCAGCTTAGTCGAGGATAACTATGGCTACACCTTC.